These 20 T cell receptor beta chains originate from one sample sequenced in a study of blood T cell repertoires in COVID-19. Assay used: immunoSEQ multiplex PCR; TCRdb lists only in-frame clones, some missing. The table records around 64,000 clones, 70% to 80% of them present only once. The specimen sequenced was peripheral blood. The source of these receptors is a man in his fifties or sixties with acute or convalescent COVID-19.

The V and J genes are TRBV19 and TRBJ1-5; tentative D call: TRBD1 (5 bases). V dropped 2 bases and J dropped 3 bases, with 8 bases sitting between them. Germline V CDR1 and CDR2: LNHDA, SQIVND (reference sequence). The CDR3 sequence is 14 residues long. The CDR3 nucleotides read TGTGCCAGTAGTATACAGGACATCAATCAGCCCCAGCATTTT. This gives the protein CASSIQDINQPQHF.

The chain links TRBV28 to TRBJ2-5; 14 bases align to TRBD2. The CDR3 is 19 amino acids. The ends lost 4 bases at V and 4 bases at J; junction bases unmatched: 14. CDR1 is MDHEN and CDR2 is SYDVKM in the germline V gene. This CDR3 is CASSSQSGTSGRRRETQYF. The CDR3 region has the DNA TGTGCCAGCAGTTCACAGTCCGGGACTAGCGGGAGAAGGCGAGAGACCCAGTACTTC.

CDR3 sequence reads: CASSFTQGMGEQFF. The CDR3 DNA sequence: TGTGCCAGCAGCTTTACCCAGGGCATGGGTGAGCAGTTCTTC. The gene calls are TRBV7-2 and TRBJ2-1, with D tentatively TRBD1 (5 bases). The germline CDR1 and CDR2 sequences are SGHTA and FQGNSA. V gave up 3 bases and J gave up 9 bases, with 15 bases separating them. This CDR3 is 14 amino acids long.

The chain links TRBV18 to TRBJ2-3, with TRBD1 matching over 7 bases. This CDR3 region has 15 residues. CDR1 is KGHSH and CDR2 is LQKENI in the germline V gene. V shed 3 bases, J shed 5 bases, and the junction held 8 bases outside the gene matches. The CDR3 loop is CASSPGQVEIDTQYF. The CDR3 DNA follows: TGTGCCAGCTCACCTGGACAGGTTGAAATAGATACGCAGTATTTT.

The chain combines TRBV30 with TRBJ1-1; no definite D call. V was pared by 3 bases and J by 1 base, with 12 bases between. CDR1 and CDR2 from the germline V gene are GTSNPN and SVGIG (reference sequence). The CDR3 totals 14 residues. The CDR3 region is CAWSEGRTNTEAFF. In nucleotides, the CDR3 is TGTGCCTGGAGCGAGGGCAGGACGAACACTGAAGCTTTCTTT.

This sequence joins TRBV6-5 and TRBJ2-5; 7 nucleotides agree with TRBD1. The germline CDR1 and CDR2 sequences are MNHEY and SVGAGI. With 8 bases clipped from V and 1 base from J, the junction kept 4 bases outside the gene matches. The CDR3 extends over 13 amino acids. The CDR3 DNA reads as TGTGCCAGCTTGTGGGACAGCCAAGAGACCCAGTACTTC. Its protein is CASLWDSQETQYF.

The CDR3 is CASSYGQQNYEQYF. CDR3 bases: TGTGCCAGCAGTTACGGGCAGCAAAACTACGAGCAGTACTTC. The genes are TRBV6-5 and TRBJ2-7; D is unclear. The ends were cut back, 2 bases at V and 3 bases at J, with 11 bases in the middle. Per the germline V gene, CDR1 is MNHEY and CDR2 is SVGAGI. The CDR3 has 14 amino acids.

V gene TRBV7-9 combines with J gene TRBJ2-5, with 8 bases aligning to TRBD2. CDR3 size: 16 residues. Looked up from germline, CDR1 is SEHNR and CDR2 is FQNEAQ (reference sequence). V shed 3 bases, J shed 6 bases, and the junction held 12 bases outside the gene matches. The CDR3 sequence: CASSFSSAGERKTQYF. The CDR3 nucleotides read TGTGCCAGCAGCTTTTCATCAGCGGGAGAGAGGAAGACCCAGTACTTC.

The chain carries TRBV7-9 and TRBJ1-1; tentatively, D is TRBD1 (5 bases). The germline gives CDR1 SEHNR, CDR2 FQNEAQ (reference sequence). V lost 5 bases and J lost 8, with 12 bases in between. The CDR3 is 12 residues long. The CDR3 loop is CASSRQYTEAFF. CDR3 coding DNA: TGTGCCAGCAGCCGACAGTATACAGAAGCTTTCTTT.

The rearrangement joins TRBV5-1 to TRBJ1-6; D is perhaps TRBD1 (5 bases). V was pared by 0 bases and J by 10 bases, with 14 bases between. Germline V lookup: CDR1 SGHRS, CDR2 YFSETQ. The CDR3 is 15 amino acids. In nucleotides, the CDR3 is TGCGCCAGCAGCTTGGGTGTGGGCAGGGAATCACCCCTCCACTTT. This codes for CASSLGVGRESPLHF.

The chain couples TRBV27 to TRBJ2-7; no clear D gene. Germline values: CDR1 MNHEY, CDR2 SMNVEV (reference sequence). CDR3 length: 12 amino acids. V was cut by 8 bases and J by 0 bases, with 8 bases left in between. In DNA, the CDR3 is TGTGCCAGCTTTGCGAGCTCCTACGAGCAGTACTTC. This translates into CASFASSYEQYF.

The V and J genes are TRBV7-3 and TRBJ2-1; possible D gene TRBD1, 5 bases. V gave up 5 bases and J gave up 9 bases, with 20 bases separating them. In germline, CDR1 is SGHTA, CDR2 FQGTGA. The CDR3 totals 15 residues. The CDR3 sequence: CASSLGHSAVSEQFF. In nucleotides, the CDR3 is TGTGCCAGCAGCCTCGGACACTCGGCGGTTAGTGAGCAGTTCTTC.

This chain uses TRBV4-2 with TRBJ2-2, with 8 bases matching TRBD2. CDR1 LGHNA and CDR2 YNFKEQ come from the germline V gene. V was clipped by 4 bases and J by 2 bases; unmatched bases: 3. The CDR3 runs 15 residues. Here the CDR3 DNA reads TGTGCCAGCAGCCCGGGGACTAGTAACACCGGGGAGCTGTTTTTT. It translates to CASSPGTSNTGELFF.

The chain is built from TRBV18 and TRBJ1-1; D remains ambiguous. The V gene's germline CDR1 is KGHSH and CDR2 LQKENI. The germline V and J ends were trimmed by 6 bases and 4 bases, with 18 bases remaining between them. CDR3 length: 15 residues. CDR3 residues: CASSPQEGGGTEAFF. In DNA form, the CDR3 reads TGTGCCAGCTCGCCCCAAGAGGGAGGCGGCACTGAAGCTTTCTTT.

In its sample, this clone was seen a few times. The J gene is TRBJ1-2, the V gene TRBV12-3 or TRBV12-4; 9 nucleotides agree with TRBD1. V was clipped by 6 bases and J by 4 bases; unmatched bases: 3. The CDR3 extends over 13 amino acids. The CDR3 DNA is TGTGCCAGCAGGTGGACAGGGGCCTATGGCTACACCTTC. This encodes CASRWTGAYGYTF.

The J gene is TRBJ1-1, the V gene TRBV15; D might be TRBD1 (6 bases). V shed 9 bases and J shed 4 bases, with 18 bases lying between them. Germline assignment: CDR1 LNHNV and CDR2 YYDKDF (reference sequence). The CDR3 is 14 amino acids. The CDR3 loop is CATWDRTVLTEAFF. The CDR3, as DNA: TGTGCCACTTGGGACCGGACAGTCCTCACTGAAGCTTTCTTT.

This chain joins TRBV2 and TRBJ2-5; D call uncertain. The CDR3 extends over 11 amino acids. The germline V gene has CDR1 SNHLY and CDR2 FYNNEI. V was trimmed by 7 bases and J by 5 bases, leaving 8 bases between them. CDR3 bases: TGTGCCAGCACCTCGGAGGAGACCCAGTACTTC. This gives the protein CASTSEETQYF.

This chain joins TRBV25-1 and TRBJ2-2; TRBD2 matches 7 bases. J was trimmed by 1 base and V by 6 bases; bases with no gene match: 5. This CDR3 region has 15 residues. Germline assignment: CDR1 MGHDK and CDR2 SYGVNS. CDR3 in DNA: TGTGCCAGCAGCCCTCGCGGGGGGAACACCGGGGAGCTGTTTTTT. It translates to CASSPRGGNTGELFF.

The CDR3 region has the DNA TGCGCCAGCAGCTTGGTAGCCGATCCCAGAAACCAAGAGACCCAGTACTTC. This encodes CASSLVADPRNQETQYF. The chain has TRBV5-1 and TRBJ2-5; D not certain. Germline assignment: CDR1 SGHRS and CDR2 YFSETQ. V was shortened by 0 bases and J by 0 bases, with 15 bases between the two germline ends. The CDR3 consists of 17 residues.

V gene TRBV6-2 or TRBV6-3 combines with J gene TRBJ2-3, with D perhaps TRBD2 (5 bases). V lost 4 bases and J lost 0, with 14 bases in between. This CDR3 is built from 16 residues. The germline CDR1 and CDR2 sequences are MNHEY and SVGEGT. CDR3 sequence: CASSSKRRTSTDTQYF. The CDR3 bases are TGTGCCAGCAGTTCTAAGCGGAGAACTAGCACAGATACGCAGTATTTT.